This TCR beta chain originates from a study of B cell selection in AIRE deficiency. The CDR3 contains 13 residues. The V gene's germline CDR1 is MGHDK and CDR2 SYGVNS. Deletions cut 5 bases from V and 6 bases from J, with 10 bases between. Sorted regulatory T cells were CD4-positive, CD25-high and CD127-low or negative. Only in-frame clones appear in the TCRdb table, and some are missing; sequencing was by immunoSEQ multiplex PCR. The sample holds over 20,000 clones, about nine tenths seen once. This clone was seen once. The source material was CD4+CD25+ Tregs sorted from PBMCs. This receptor was taken from a human donor in good health. V usage is TRBV25-1 and J usage is TRBJ2-2; tentatively, D is TRBD1 (6 bases). CDR3 bases: TGTGCCAGCAGTCCAGGGGTGGCCGGGGAGCTGTTTTTT. As protein: CASSPGVAGELFF. The variable domain in full, completed from reference TRBV25-1 and TRBJ2-2, reads EADIYQTPRYLVIGTGKKITLECSQTMGHDKMYWYQQDPGMELHLIHYSYGVNSTEKGDLSSESTVSRIRTEHFPLTLESARPSHTSQYLCASSPGVAGELFFGEGSRLTVL.